What follows are 9 T cell receptor beta chains derived from one specimen sequenced in a study of CD8 T cells in ankylosing spondylitis. TCRdb ran MiXCR on the 5' RACE reads and lists one entry per CDR3 protein. The sample includes around 250,000 distinct CDR3 sequences, 15% to 20% seen only once; the top ten take more than 25%. Source material: blood, either unsorted or a sorted T cell fraction (not recorded which). These receptors were obtained from a male donor with ankylosing spondylitis or in good health (not recorded which).

This clonotype was detected only a few times. It is unclear where the CDR3 begins or ends on the DNA, so no DNA is shown, and the CDR3 is as TCRdb lists it. This chain uses TRBV19 with TRBJ1-2; the DNA was not used to check the table's D call, TRBD1. The CDR3 sequence runs 15 residues, both termini included. The germline V gene encodes CDR1 LNHDA and CDR2 SQIVND (reference sequence). The CDR3 reads CASTSVGGSYYGYTF.

The chain couples TRBV3-1 to TRBJ2-7; TRBD1 agrees at 8 bases. After removal of 4 bases from V and 0 bases from J, the junction contained 2 bases not matched to a gene. From germline, CDR1 is LGHDT and CDR2 YNNKEL (reference sequence). CDR3 length equals 14 residues. Here the CDR3 reads CASSRQGRSYEQYF. The DNA of the CDR3 is TGTGCCAGCAGCCGACAGGGGCGCTCCTACGAGCAGTACTTC.

This clonotype was detected ten times or more. The rearrangement joins TRBV15 to TRBJ2-7, with D perhaps being TRBD1 or TRBD2 (5 bases each). V lost 3 bases to trimming and J lost 2 bases, with 11 bases between them. Germline loops: CDR1 LNHNV, CDR2 YYDKDF (reference sequence). The CDR3 spans 14 residues. Here the CDR3 reads CATSRSLGAYEQYF. CDR3 DNA: TGTGCCACCAGCAGGAGTCTGGGGGCCTACGAGCAGTACTTC.

The chain links TRBV11-1 to TRBJ2-1; TRBD2 aligns across 7 bases. Germline lookup yields CDR1 SGHAT and CDR2 FQDESV (reference sequence). The CDR3 has 19 residues. The V and J ends lost 5 bases and 9 bases, in that order; junction bases with no gene match: 25. CDR3 region: CASSPPWGSGHPQRSEQFF. The CDR3, as DNA: TGTGCCAGCAGCCCACCGTGGGGTAGCGGGCACCCTCAGCGGAGTGAGCAGTTCTTC. Filled out from reference TRBV11-1 and TRBJ2-1, the complete variable domain reads EAEVAQSPRYKITEKSQAVAFWCDPISGHATLYWYRQILGQGPELLVQFQDESVVDDSQLPKDRFSAERLKGVDSTLKIQPAELGDSAMYLCASSPPWGSGHPQRSEQFFGPGTRLTVL.

This clonotype was seen many times. The V call is TRBV4-1, the J call TRBJ2-1; a possible D gene is TRBD2 (5 bases). The CDR3 totals 12 residues. The germline CDR1 and CDR2 sequences are MGHRA and YSYEKL. Trimming removed 0 bases from V and 13 bases from J, with 10 bases in between. CDR3 DNA: TGCGCCAGCAGCCAAGATACACTAGAACAGTTCTTC. Translated, it gives CASSQDTLEQFF.

This clonotype was counted a few times. The rearrangement uses TRBV9 and TRBJ2-3; no clear D gene. CDR1 and CDR2 (germline): SGDLS, YYNGEE. V was cut by 0 bases and J by 11 bases, with 13 bases left in between. The CDR3 runs 13 residues. The CDR3 nucleotides read TGTGCCAGCAGCGTAGAGCCCCCTACGGAGCAGTATTTT. Translated, it gives CASSVEPPTEQYF. Based on the CDR3 plus reference TRBV9 and TRBJ2-3, the full variable domain is DSGVTQTPKHLITATGQRVTLRCSPRSGDLSVYWYQQSLDQGLQFLIQYYNGEERAKGNILERFSAQQFPDLHSELNLSSLELGDSALYFCASSVEPPTEQYFGPGTRLTVL.

The chain uses TRBV29-1 and TRBJ2-1; 8 positions match TRBD2. With 6 bases clipped from V and 8 bases from J, the junction kept 12 bases outside the gene matches. The germline gives CDR1 SQVTM, CDR2 ANQGSEA. This CDR3 has 14 residues. The CDR3 reads CSVRGDSGNHEQFF. As DNA, the CDR3 is TGCAGCGTCAGAGGGGATAGCGGGAACCATGAGCAGTTCTTC.

The chain is built from TRBV4-1 and TRBJ2-7, with a tentative D call TRBD1 (6 bases). This CDR3 is built from 15 residues. The germline CDR1 and CDR2 sequences are MGHRA and YSYEKL. Trimming shortened V by 0 bases and J by 7 bases, and 16 bases separated the two germline ends. CDR3 residues: CASSQDEGRGWEQYF. CDR3 in DNA: TGCGCCAGCAGCCAAGATGAGGGCAGGGGATGGGAGCAGTACTTC.

This clonotype was seen a few times. The genes are TRBV29-1 and TRBJ2-1; possible D gene TRBD2, 5 bases. This CDR3 spans 14 amino acids. Germline-derived CDR1 and CDR2 are SQVTM and ANQGSEA. Trimming stripped 6 bases from V and 4 bases from J, with 16 bases between. CDR3 nucleotides: TGCAGCGTCGAGGACTTCATGGGGTACAATGAGCAGTTCTTC. The encoded protein is CSVEDFMGYNEQFF.